This TCR beta chain was sequenced during a study of blood T cell repertoires in COVID-19. Clones were read by immunoSEQ multiplex PCR, and TCRdb kept only the in-frame ones, dropping some. The table lists roughly 140,000 clones, 80% to 85% of them singletons, with less than 9.5% in the top ten. The TCR was taken from a human donor in a cohort sampled during active COVID-19. The sequenced sample consisted of peripheral blood.

The CDR3 region has the DNA TGTGCCAGCAGCCAAGTTGGGACAGGGATAGATACGCAGTATTTT. Its translation is CASSQVGTGIDTQYF. The rearrangement joins TRBV14 to TRBJ2-3, with TRBD1 identical over 9 bases. CDR3 size: 15 residues. Germline loops: CDR1 SGHDN, CDR2 FVKESK. With 1 base clipped from V and 5 bases from J, the junction kept 4 bases outside the gene matches.